The clone carrying this T cell receptor beta chain was counted ten times or more. The antigen remains unidentified. A junction end diverges from the germline sequence, so it may reflect a read error. This sample was taken from a study of T-cell reconstitution after alpha-beta-depleted transplantation in children. Findings and caveats of the study: Alpha-beta T cells present about two months after transplant were reported to originate from several hundred expanded graft clones.

Germline CDR1 and CDR2: MDHEN and SYDVKM. This CDR3 has 16 residues. Unique molecular identifiers were used to barcode this TCRbeta library. MiXCR was run by TCRdb on the PCR reads, yielding one entry per CDR3 protein. The table records about 300,000 distinct CDR3 sequences, 10% of them present only once. The receptor comes from a boy less than two years old with acute myeloid leukemia, due to receive a stem cell transplant. The chain carries TRBV28 and TRBJ1-5, with a tentative D call TRBD1 (6 bases). This specimen consisted of PBMCs, obtained before TCRalphabeta/CD19-depleted stem cell transplant. CDR3 region: CASSVWGRGSYQPQHF. Here the CDR3 DNA reads TGTGCCAGCAGTGTATGGGGCAGGGGCTCGTATCAGCCCCAGCATTTT.